This entry concerns a single T cell receptor beta chain. This specimen belongs to a study of OX40 agonist ivuxolimab in advanced cancers. Per the germline V gene, CDR1 is SGHRS and CDR2 is YFSETQ. V dropped 0 bases and J dropped 7 bases, with 10 bases sitting between them. The CDR3 covers 14 residues. The method was immunoSEQ multiplex PCR; TCRdb's version includes in-frame clones alone and lacks a portion of them. The sample has around 67,000 clones, 80% seen once; the top ten hold 0.95% to 1.5%. This sequence was found in an adult with an advanced solid tumor such as melanoma, head and neck, liver or kidney cancer. The specimen was CD4+ or CD8+ T cells sorted from blood, collected in a trial of the OX40 agonist ivuxolimab. The J gene is TRBJ1-4, the V gene TRBV5-1; a weak D match, TRBD1 (5 bases). The CDR3 region has the DNA TGCGCCAGCAGCTTGGGCTCGGGGGGTGAAAAACTGTTTTTT. This codes for CASSLGSGGEKLFF.